Detailed here is one T cell receptor beta chain. Its specificity is not known. TCRdb keeps only in-frame clones here, not all; method: immunoSEQ multiplex PCR. There are tens of thousands of clones in the sample; roughly 90% occur only once, and around 2.6% lies in the top ten. Looked up from germline, CDR1 is SGHNT and CDR2 is YENEEA. The CDR3 has 14 residues. Trimming shortened V by 3 bases and J by 6 bases, and 9 bases separated the two germline ends. This entry is derived from a study of OX40 agonist ivuxolimab in advanced cancers. As for the study in general: Patients received ivuxolimab, an agonistic anti-OX40 (CD134) antibody.

Study-wide results and caveats: Partial responders treated at 0.1-3.0 mg/kg exhibited clonal expansion among the lowest measured. At 0.1 to 3.0 mg/kg, CD4+ and CD8+ blood T cells expanded clonally by week 6.

Individuals having autoimmune disease history or systemic immunosuppression were not enrolled. V usage is TRBV11-3 and J usage is TRBJ1-6; no definite D call. The receptor was isolated from an adult with an advanced solid tumor such as melanoma, head and neck, liver or kidney cancer. Sequenced here: CD4+ or CD8+ T cells sorted from blood, sampled in a trial of the OX40 agonist ivuxolimab. The CDR3 here is CASSFLTGNSPLHF. CDR3 nucleotide sequence: TGTGCCAGCAGCTTTCTGACGGGTAATTCACCCCTCCACTTT. The complete variable domain, with remaining parts taken from reference TRBV11-3 and TRBJ1-6, reads EAGVVQSPRYKIIEKKQPVAFWCNPISGHNTLYWYLQNLGQGPELLIRYENEEAVDDSQLPKDRFSAERLKGVDSTLKIQPAELGDSAVYLCASSFLTGNSPLHFGNGTRLTVT.